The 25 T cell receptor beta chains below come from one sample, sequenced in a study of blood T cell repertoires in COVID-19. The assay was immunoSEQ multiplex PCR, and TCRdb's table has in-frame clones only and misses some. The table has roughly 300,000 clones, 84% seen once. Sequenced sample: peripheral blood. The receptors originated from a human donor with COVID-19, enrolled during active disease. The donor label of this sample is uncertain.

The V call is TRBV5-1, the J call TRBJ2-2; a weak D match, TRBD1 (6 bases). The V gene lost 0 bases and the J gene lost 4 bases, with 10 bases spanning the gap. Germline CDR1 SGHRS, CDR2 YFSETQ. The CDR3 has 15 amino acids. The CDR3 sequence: CASSLGQASTGELFF. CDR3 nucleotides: TGCGCCAGCAGCTTGGGACAGGCTTCCACCGGGGAGCTGTTTTTT.

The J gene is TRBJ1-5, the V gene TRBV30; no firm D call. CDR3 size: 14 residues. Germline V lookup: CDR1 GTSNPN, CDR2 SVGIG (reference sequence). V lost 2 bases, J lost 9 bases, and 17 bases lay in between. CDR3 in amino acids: CAWSIGRRDWPQHF. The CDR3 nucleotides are TGTGCCTGGAGTATAGGACGGAGGGATTGGCCCCAGCATTTT. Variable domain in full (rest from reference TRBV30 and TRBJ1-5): SQTIHQWPATLVQPVGSPLSLECTVEGTSNPNLYWYRQAAGRGLQLLFYSVGIGQISSEVPQNLSASRPQDRQFILSSKKLLLSDSGFYLCAWSIGRRDWPQHFGDGTRLSIL.

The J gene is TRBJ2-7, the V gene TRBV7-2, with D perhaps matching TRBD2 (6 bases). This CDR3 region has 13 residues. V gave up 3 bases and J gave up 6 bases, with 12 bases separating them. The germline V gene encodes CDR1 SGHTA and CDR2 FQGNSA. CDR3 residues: CASSFPGVSEQYF. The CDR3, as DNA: TGTGCCAGCAGCTTTCCGGGAGTTTCCGAGCAGTACTTC.

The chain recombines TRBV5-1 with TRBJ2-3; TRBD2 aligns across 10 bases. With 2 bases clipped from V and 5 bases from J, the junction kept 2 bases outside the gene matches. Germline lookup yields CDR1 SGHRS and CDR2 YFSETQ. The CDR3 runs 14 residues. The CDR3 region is CASSFTSGKDTQYF. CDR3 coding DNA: TGCGCCAGCAGCTTTACTAGCGGGAAAGATACGCAGTATTTT.

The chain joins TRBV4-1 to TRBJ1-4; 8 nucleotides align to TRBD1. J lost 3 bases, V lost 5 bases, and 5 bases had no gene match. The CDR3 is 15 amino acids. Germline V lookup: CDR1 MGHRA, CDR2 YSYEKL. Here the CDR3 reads CASSTQGGSNEKLFF. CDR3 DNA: TGCGCCAGCAGCACACAGGGGGGATCTAATGAAAAACTGTTTTTT.

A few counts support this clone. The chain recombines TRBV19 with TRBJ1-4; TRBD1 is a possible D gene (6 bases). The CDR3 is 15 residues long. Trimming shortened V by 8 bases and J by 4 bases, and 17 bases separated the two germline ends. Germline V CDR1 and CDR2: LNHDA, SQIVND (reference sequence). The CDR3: CASGTGNRRNEKLFF. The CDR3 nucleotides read TGTGCCAGTGGTACAGGGAATCGCCGTAATGAAAAACTGTTTTTT.

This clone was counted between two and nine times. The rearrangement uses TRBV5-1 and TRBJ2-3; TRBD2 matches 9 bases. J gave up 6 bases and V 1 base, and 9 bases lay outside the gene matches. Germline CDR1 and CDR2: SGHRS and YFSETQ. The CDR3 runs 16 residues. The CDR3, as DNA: TGCGCCAGCAGCTTGATGCTAGCGGGATCGTTCGATACGCAGTATTTT. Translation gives CASSLMLAGSFDTQYF.

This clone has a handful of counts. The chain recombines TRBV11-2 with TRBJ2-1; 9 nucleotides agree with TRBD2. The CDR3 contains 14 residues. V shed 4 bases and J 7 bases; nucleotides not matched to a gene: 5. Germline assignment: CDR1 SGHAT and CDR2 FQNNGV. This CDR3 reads CASSSGLALNEQFF. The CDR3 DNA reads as TGTGCCAGCAGCTCAGGACTAGCGCTGAATGAGCAGTTCTTC. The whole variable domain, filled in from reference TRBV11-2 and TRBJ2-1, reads EAGVAQSPRYKIIEKRQSVAFWCNPISGHATLYWYQQILGQGPKLLIQFQNNGVVDDSQLPKDRFSAERLKGVDSTLKIQPAKLEDSAVYLCASSSGLALNEQFFGPGTRLTVL.

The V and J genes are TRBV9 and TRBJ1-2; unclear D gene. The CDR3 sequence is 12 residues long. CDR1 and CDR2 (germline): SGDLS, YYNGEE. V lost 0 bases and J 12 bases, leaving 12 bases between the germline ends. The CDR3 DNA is TGTGCCAGCAGCGTAGAGAAACCCGGGGACACCTTC. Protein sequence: CASSVEKPGDTF. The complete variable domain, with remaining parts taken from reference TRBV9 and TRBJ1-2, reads DSGVTQTPKHLITATGQRVTLRCSPRSGDLSVYWYQQSLDQGLQFLIQYYNGEERAKGNILERFSAQQFPDLHSELNLSSLELGDSALYFCASSVEKPGDTFGSGTRLTVV.

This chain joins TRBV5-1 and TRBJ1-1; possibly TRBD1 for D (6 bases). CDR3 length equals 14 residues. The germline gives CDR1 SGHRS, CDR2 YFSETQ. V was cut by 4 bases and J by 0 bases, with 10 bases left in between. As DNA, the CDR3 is TGCGCCAGCAGCGTGACAGGCGTGAACACTGAAGCTTTCTTT. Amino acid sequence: CASSVTGVNTEAFF.

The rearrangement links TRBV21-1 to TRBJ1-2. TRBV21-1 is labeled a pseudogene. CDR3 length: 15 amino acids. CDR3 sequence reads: CASIPPRGGNYGYTF. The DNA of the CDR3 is TGTGCCAGCATCCCTCCTCGGGGGGGGAACTATGGCTACACCTTC.

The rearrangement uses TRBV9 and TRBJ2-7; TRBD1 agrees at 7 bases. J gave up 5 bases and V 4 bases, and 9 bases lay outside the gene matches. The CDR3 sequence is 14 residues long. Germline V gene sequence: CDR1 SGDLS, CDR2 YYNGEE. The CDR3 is CASSPLDRMHEQYF. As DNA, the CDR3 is TGTGCCAGCAGCCCCTTGGACAGGATGCACGAGCAGTACTTC. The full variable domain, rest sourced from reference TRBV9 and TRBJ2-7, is DSGVTQTPKHLITATGQRVTLRCSPRSGDLSVYWYQQSLDQGLQFLIQYYNGEERAKGNILERFSAQQFPDLHSELNLSSLELGDSALYFCASSPLDRMHEQYFGPGTRLTVT.

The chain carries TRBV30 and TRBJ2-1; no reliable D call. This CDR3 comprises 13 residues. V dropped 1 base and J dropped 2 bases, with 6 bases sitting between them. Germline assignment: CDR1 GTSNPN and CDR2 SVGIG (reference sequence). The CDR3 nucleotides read TGTGCCTGGAGTGCCAGCGCCTACAATGAGCAGTTCTTC. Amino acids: CAWSASAYNEQFF. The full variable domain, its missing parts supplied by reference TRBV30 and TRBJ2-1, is SQTIHQWPATLVQPVGSPLSLECTVEGTSNPNLYWYRQAAGRGLQLLFYSVGIGQISSEVPQNLSASRPQDRQFILSSKKLLLSDSGFYLCAWSASAYNEQFFGPGTRLTVL.

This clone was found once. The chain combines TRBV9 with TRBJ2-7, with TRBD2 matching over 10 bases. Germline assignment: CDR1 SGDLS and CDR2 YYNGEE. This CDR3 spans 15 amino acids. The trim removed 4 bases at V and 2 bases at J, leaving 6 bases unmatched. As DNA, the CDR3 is TGTGCCAGCAGCCTATTAGCGGGAGGAACCTACGAGCAGTACTTC. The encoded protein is CASSLLAGGTYEQYF.

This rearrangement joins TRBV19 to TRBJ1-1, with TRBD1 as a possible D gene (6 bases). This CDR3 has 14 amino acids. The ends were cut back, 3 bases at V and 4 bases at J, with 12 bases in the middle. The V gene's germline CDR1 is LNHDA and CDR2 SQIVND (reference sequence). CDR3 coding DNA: TGTGCCAGTAGTATTTCAGGGGAGGGCACTGAAGCTTTCTTT. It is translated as CASSISGEGTEAFF. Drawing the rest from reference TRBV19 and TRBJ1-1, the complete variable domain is DGGITQSPKYLFRKEGQNVTLSCEQNLNHDAMYWYRQDPGQGLRLIYYSQIVNDFQKGDIAEGYSVSREKKESFPLTVTSAQKNPTAFYLCASSISGEGTEAFFGQGTRLTVV.

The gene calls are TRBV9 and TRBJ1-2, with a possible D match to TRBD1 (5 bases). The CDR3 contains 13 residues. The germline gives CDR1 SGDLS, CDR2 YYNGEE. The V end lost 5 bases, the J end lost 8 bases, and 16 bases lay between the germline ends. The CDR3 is CASRSTQARGYTF. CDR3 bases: TGTGCCAGCAGATCTACACAGGCCCGAGGCTACACCTTC.

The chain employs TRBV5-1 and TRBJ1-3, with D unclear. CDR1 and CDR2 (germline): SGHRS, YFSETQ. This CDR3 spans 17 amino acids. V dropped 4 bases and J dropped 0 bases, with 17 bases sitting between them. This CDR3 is CASSPQVGRLSGNTIYF. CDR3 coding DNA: TGCGCCAGCAGCCCCCAGGTTGGCCGCCTCTCTGGAAACACCATATATTTT.

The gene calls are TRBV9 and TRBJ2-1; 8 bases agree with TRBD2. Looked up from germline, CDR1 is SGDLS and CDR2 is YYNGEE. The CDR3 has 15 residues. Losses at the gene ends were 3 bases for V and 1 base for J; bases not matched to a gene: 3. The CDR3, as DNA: TGTGCCAGCAGCGGGGGACTAGATTCCTACAATGAGCAGTTCTTC. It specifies CASSGGLDSYNEQFF.

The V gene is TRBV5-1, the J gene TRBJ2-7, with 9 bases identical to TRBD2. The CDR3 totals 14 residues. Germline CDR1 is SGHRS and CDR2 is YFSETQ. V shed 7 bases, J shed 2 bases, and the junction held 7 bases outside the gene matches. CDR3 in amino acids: CASGMTSGTYEQYF. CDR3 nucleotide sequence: TGCGCCAGCGGCATGACTAGCGGCACCTACGAGCAGTACTTC.

CDR3 coding DNA: TGTGCCAGTAGAGATCAGGGGCAAGGTGAAAAACTGTTTTTT. Residues: CASRDQGQGEKLFF. The V gene is TRBV19, the J gene TRBJ1-4, with D possibly being TRBD1 (6 bases). Trimming left V 6 bases short and J 7 bases short, with 15 bases between. The length of the CDR3 is 14 residues. The germline V gene has CDR1 LNHDA and CDR2 SQIVND (reference sequence).

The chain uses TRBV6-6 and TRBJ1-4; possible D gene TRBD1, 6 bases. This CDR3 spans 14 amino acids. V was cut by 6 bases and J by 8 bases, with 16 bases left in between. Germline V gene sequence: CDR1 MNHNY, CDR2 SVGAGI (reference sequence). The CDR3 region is CASSPRGAKEKLFF. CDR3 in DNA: TGTGCCAGCAGCCCCCGGGGGGCGAAGGAAAAACTGTTTTTT.

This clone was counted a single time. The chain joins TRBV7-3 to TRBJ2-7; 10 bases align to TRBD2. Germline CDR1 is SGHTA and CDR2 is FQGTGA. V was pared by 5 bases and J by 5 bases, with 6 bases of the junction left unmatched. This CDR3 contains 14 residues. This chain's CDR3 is CASSRNGLADEQYF. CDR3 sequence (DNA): TGTGCCAGCAGCCGAAATGGACTAGCGGACGAGCAGTACTTC.

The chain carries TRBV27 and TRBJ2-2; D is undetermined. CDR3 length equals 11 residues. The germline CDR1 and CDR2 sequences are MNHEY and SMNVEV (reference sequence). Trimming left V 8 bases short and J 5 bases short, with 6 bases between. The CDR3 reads CASGQTGELFF. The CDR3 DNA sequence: TGTGCCAGCGGGCAGACCGGGGAGCTGTTTTTT.

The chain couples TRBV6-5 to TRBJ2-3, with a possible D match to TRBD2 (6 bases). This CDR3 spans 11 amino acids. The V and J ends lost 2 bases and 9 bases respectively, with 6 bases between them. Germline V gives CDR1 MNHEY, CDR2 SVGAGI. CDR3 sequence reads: CASSYGGTQYF. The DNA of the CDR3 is TGTGCCAGCAGTTACGGAGGGACGCAGTATTTT.

The CDR3 loop is CASSLGGTGHAGNTIYF. As DNA, the CDR3 is TGTGCCAGCAGCTTGGGCGGGACAGGACACGCTGGAAACACCATATATTTT. The chain has TRBV5-4 and TRBJ1-3; 8 positions match TRBD1. Germline CDR1 SGHNT, CDR2 YYREEE (reference sequence). CDR3 length: 17 amino acids. Trimming removed 0 bases from V and 2 bases from J; junction bases left unmatched: 7. Full variable domain (rest looked up from reference TRBV5-4 and TRBJ1-3): ETGVTQSPTHLIKTRGQQVTLRCSSQSGHNTVSWYQQALGQGPQFIFQYYREEENGRGNFPPRFSGLQFPNYSSELNVNALELDDSALYLCASSLGGTGHAGNTIYFGEGSWLTVV.